This entry concerns a single T cell receptor (beta chain). Its antigen remains unknown. The authors extracted RNA and reverse transcribed it into cDNA as the sequencing template. This table comes from immunoSEQ multiplex PCR, and its TCRdb copy is limited to in-frame clones, with some not included. The profile covers about 140,000 clones, with 86% appearing a single time and about 13% taken by the ten largest. The treatment denotes: oral pan-JAK inhibitor, 5-10 mg twice daily. This sample was taken from a study of CD8+ T cells in alopecia areata. About the research overall: Administration of oral tofacitinib to treated patients was at 5 to 10 mg twice daily. Severity of treated patients was scored by affected scalp percentage.

CDR1 is GTSNPN and CDR2 is SVGIG in the germline V gene (reference sequence). J lost 3 bases, V lost 8 bases, and 5 bases had no gene match. The CDR3 has 14 amino acids. Study results and limitations: The study found that many expanded lesional clones persisted in scalp and blood during tofacitinib.

The TCR sequence derives from a human donor with alopecia areata. Material: CD8+ T cells sorted from blood, obtained at week 4, from a patient treated with tofacitinib. The chain carries TRBV30 and TRBJ2-2, with 11 bases lining up with TRBD1. CDR3 loop: CATEGQGDTGELFF. DNA for the CDR3: TGTGCCACGGAGGGACAGGGGGACACCGGGGAGCTGTTTTTT.